This T cell receptor beta chain originates from a study of blood T cell repertoires in COVID-19. Using immunoSEQ multiplex PCR, the repertoire was profiled, and TCRdb retains in-frame clones only, with some absent. The sample records fewer than 200,000 clones, 84% being singletons. The CDR3 covers 17 residues. V lost 4 bases, J lost 5 bases, and 8 bases stayed unmatched. Germline V lookup: CDR1 MNHEY, CDR2 SVGEGT. This TCR came from a man aged 35-49 years who had recovered from COVID-19. The chain combines TRBV6-2 or TRBV6-3 with TRBJ2-1; 13 positions agree with TRBD2. Sequencing was done on a sample of peripheral blood. The CDR3 loop reads CASSSGRLAGGNNEQFF. CDR3 DNA: TGTGCCAGCAGTTCGGGGCGACTAGCGGGAGGAAACAATGAGCAGTTCTTC.